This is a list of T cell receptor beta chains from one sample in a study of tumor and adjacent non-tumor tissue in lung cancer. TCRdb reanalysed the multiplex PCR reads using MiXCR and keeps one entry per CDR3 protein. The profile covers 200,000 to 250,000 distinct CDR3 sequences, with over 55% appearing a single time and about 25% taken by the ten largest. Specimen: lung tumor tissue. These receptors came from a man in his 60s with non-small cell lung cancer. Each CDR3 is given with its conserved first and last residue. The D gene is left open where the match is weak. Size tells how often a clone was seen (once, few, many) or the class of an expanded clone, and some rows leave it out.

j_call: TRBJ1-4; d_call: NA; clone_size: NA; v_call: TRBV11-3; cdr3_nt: TGTGTCAGCAGCTTAGAAGGAGGGACCAATGAAAAACTGTTTTTT; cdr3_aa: CVSSLEGGTNEKLFF
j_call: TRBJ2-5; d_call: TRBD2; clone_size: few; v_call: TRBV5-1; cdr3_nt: TGCGCCAGCAGCCACACACTAGCGGGGGGGCCTCCGGGAGGAGAGACCCAGTACTTC; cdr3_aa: CASSHTLAGGPPGGETQYF
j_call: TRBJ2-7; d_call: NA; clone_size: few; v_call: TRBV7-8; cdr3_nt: TGTGCCAGCAGCTCCCGGGGCTTCGAAGGTTCCTTC; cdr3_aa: CASSSRGFEGSF
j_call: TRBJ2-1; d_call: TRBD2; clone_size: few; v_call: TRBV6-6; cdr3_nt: TGTGCCAGCACTTCCGTGGCGGGAGGGGGCTACAATGAGCAGTTCTTC; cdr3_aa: CASTSVAGGGYNEQFF
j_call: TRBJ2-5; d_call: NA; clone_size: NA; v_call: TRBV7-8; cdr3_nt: TGTGTCAGCAGCTTAGTGGTCGGAGAGACCCAGTACTTC; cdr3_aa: CVSSLVVGETQYF
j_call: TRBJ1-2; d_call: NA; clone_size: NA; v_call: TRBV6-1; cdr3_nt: TGTGCCAGAAATCCTCTCAAGGGATTGGGGAAAGGGTATGGTTACACCTTC; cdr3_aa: CARNPLKGLGKGYGYTF
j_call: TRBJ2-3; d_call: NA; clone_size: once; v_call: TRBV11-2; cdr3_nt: TGTGCCAGCAGCAGAGAGGGGCGGGGTAGGCGCACAGATACGCAGTATTTT; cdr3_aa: CASSREGRGRRTDTQYF
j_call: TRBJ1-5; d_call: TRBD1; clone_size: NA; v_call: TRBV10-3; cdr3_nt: TGTGCCACCAGATCCGGACAGGGAAGAGGGCAGCCCCAACATTTT; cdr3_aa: CATRSGQGRGQPQHF
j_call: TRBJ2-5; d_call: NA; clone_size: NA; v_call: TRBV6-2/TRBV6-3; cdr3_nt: TGTGCTAGCAGACCGGACTACGGAAAGATCCAGTACTTC; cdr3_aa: CASRPDYGKIQYF
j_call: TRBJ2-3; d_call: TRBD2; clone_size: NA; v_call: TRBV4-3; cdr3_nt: TGCGCCAGCAGCCATAAACTAGCGGAGTTCACAGATACGCAGTATTTT; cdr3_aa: CASSHKLAEFTDTQYF
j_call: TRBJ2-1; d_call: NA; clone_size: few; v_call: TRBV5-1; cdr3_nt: TGCGCCAGCAGCTTGGTTGGGAGGACCGACAATGAGCAGTTCTTC; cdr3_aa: CASSLVGRTDNEQFF
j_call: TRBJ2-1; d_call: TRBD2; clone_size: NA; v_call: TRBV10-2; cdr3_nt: TGCGCCAGCACCATAGCGGGGGGGCCAATTGAGCAGTTCTTC; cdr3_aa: CASTIAGGPIEQFF
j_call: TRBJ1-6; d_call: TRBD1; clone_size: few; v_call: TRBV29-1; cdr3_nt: TGCAGCGTTCGGACAGGGAACTCACCCCTCCACTTT; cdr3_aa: CSVRTGNSPLHF
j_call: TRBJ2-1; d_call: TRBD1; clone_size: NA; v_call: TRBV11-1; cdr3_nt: TGTGCCAGCCCGGACAGGTCCTACAGTGAACAGTTCTTC; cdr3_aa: CASPDRSYSEQFF
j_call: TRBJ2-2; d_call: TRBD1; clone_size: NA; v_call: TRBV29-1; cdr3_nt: TGCTGCGTCCAGGGGGTGACCGGGGAGCTGTTTTTT; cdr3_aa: CCVQGVTGELFF
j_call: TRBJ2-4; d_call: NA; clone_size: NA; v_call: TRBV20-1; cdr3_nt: TGCAGTGCTAGAGCCGTCGACCGGGCCCTACAGGTGGTCAAAAACACTCAGTGCTTC; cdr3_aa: CSARAVDRALQVVKNTQCF
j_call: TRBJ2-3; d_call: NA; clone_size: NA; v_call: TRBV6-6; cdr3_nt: TGTGCCAGCCGCACAGGTCAGAATACACAGTATTTT; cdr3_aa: CASRTGQNTQYF
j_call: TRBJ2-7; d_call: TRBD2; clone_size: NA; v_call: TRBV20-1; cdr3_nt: TGCAGTGCTAGACCCTTAGCGGGAGGGTCATTTTACGAGGAGTACTTC; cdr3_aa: CSARPLAGGSFYEEYF
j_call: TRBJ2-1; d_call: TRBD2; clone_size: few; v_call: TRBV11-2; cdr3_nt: TGTGCCAGCAGCCCTAGCGGGAGGGCCGACCTTGAGCAGTTCTTC; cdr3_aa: CASSPSGRADLEQFF
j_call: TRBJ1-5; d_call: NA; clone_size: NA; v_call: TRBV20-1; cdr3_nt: TGCAGCTGCCGGGTTGGGGATCAGCCCCAGCATTTT; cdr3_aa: CSCRVGDQPQHF
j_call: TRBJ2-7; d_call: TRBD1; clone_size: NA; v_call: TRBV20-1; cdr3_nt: TGCAGTGCTGAGGGGGACAGGGATTACGAGCAGTACTTC; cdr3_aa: CSAEGDRDYEQYF
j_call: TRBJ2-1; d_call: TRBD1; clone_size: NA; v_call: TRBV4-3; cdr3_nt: TGCGTCAGCAGCCAAGACAGCAGGACAGGGGGCCAGGGGCAGTTCTTC; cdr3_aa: CVSSQDSRTGGQGQFF
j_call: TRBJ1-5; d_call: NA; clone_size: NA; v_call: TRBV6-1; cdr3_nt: TGTGGCAGCAGTGAAGTGCTAGGCAGGATTTACAATCAGCCCCAGCATTTT; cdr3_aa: CGSSEVLGRIYNQPQHF
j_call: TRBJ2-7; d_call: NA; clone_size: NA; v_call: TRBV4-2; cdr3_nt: TGTGCCAGCAGCCTTGTGGACCTGCTAGCAGGCGGGCAGTACTTC; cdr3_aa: CASSLVDLLAGGQYF
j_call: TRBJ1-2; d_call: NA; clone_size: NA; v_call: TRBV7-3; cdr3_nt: TGTGCCAGCAGCTTAATGGGCTCCCCCAAAGGTCATGGCTACACCTTC; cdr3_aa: CASSLMGSPKGHGYTF
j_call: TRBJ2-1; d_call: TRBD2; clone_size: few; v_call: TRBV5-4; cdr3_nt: TGTGCCAGCAGCTTGGGGGGTCAGGGAGGGAATGAGCAGTTCTTC; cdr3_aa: CASSLGGQGGNEQFF
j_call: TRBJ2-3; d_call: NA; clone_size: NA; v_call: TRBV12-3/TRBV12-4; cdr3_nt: TGTGCCAGCATTCCTAACGGGGGACCAGATATGCAGTATTTT; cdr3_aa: CASIPNGGPDMQYF
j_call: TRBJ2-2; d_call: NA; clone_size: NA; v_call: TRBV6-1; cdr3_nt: TGTGCCGGCGGATCCCCCGGCTGGGAGCTGTTTTTT; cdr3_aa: CAGGSPGWELFF
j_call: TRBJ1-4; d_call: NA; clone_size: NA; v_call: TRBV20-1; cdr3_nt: TGCAGTGCTAGTATGACCGCCGGAAGGGAAAAACTGTCTTTT; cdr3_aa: CSASMTAGREKLSF
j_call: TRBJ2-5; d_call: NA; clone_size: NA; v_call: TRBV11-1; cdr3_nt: TGTGCCAGCAGCTTTACGCCGCGTGGAGTGACCCAGTACTTC; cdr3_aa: CASSFTPRGVTQYF
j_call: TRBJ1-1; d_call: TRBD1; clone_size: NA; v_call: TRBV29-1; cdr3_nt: TGCACCGTTGCTCGGGACAGGGAGTACACTGAAGTTTTCTTT; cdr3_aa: CTVARDREYTEVFF
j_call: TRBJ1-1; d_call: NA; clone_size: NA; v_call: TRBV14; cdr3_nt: TGTGCCAGCAGCCTGGGACGTTTTGAAGCTTTCTTT; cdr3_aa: CASSLGRFEAFF
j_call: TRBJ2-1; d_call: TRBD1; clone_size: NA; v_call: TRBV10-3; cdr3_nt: TGTGCCATCACCCCGGGACAGGGGACTAATGAGCAGTTCTTC; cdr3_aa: CAITPGQGTNEQFF
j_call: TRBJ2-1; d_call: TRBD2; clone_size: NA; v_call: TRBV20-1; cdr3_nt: TGCAGTGCAGAAGCGGGAGTGAGGGCAAATGAGCAGTTCTTC; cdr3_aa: CSAEAGVRANEQFF
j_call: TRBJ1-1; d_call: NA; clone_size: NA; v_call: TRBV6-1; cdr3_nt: TGTTCCATCAGGTCGGGACATCTAAACACTGAAGCTTTCTTT; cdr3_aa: CSIRSGHLNTEAFF
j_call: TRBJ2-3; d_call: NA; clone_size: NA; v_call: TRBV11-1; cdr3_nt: TGTGCCAGCAGCTTAGCGTTTACATTGAATCGTCCGCAGTATTTT; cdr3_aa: CASSLAFTLNRPQYF
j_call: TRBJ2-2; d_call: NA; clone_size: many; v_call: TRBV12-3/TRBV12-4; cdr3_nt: TGTGCCAGCAATCCCCTGGGCACCGGGGAGCTGTTTTTT; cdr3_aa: CASNPLGTGELFF
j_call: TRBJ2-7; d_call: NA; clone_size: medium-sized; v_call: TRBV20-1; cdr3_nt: TGCAGTGCTAGGGACCTATACGAGCAGTACTTC; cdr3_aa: CSARDLYEQYF
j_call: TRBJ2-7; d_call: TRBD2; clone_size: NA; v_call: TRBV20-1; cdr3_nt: TGCAGTGCTAGTGACCCTTCTGGCGGGAGTATCGAGCAGTACTTC; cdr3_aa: CSASDPSGGSIEQYF
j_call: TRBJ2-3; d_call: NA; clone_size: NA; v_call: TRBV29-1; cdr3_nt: TGCAGCGTTGATGAATGGGAGGGGGCGAGAGATGCGCAGTATTTT; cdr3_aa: CSVDEWEGARDAQYF
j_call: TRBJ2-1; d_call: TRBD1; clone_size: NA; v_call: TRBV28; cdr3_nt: TGTGTCAGCAGTTTCCGACAGGGGGCTGCAAATGAGCAGTTCTTC; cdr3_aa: CVSSFRQGAANEQFF
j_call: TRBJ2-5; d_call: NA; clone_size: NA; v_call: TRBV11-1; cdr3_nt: TGTACCAGCAGCCTACAGCCGCAAGAGACCAAGTACTTC; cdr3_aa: CTSSLQPQETKYF
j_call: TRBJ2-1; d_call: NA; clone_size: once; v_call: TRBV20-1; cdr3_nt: TGCAGTGCTTCCAGTGTGGGACCCACTACCCCGAATGAGCAGTTCTTC; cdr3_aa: CSASSVGPTTPNEQFF
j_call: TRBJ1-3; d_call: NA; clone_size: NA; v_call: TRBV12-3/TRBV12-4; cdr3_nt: TGTGCCAGAAGTTTACAGGGAGGGCCTGGGAACACCATATATTTT; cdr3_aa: CARSLQGGPGNTIYF
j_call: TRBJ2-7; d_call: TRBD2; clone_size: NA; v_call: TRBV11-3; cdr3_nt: TGTGCCAGCAGTCATCGGACTAGTGGGAGGTGCGAGCAGTACTTC; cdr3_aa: CASSHRTSGRCEQYF
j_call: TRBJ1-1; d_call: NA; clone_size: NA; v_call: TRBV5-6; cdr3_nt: TGTGCCAGCAGCCAAGCCTTTGAAGGCGGGAACACTGAAGCTTTCTTT; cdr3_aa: CASSQAFEGGNTEAFF
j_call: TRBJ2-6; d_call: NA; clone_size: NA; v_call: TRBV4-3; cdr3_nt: TGCGCCAGCAGCCAAGAGGCTGTGTCTGGGGCCAACGTCCCAACTTTC; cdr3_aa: CASSQEAVSGANVPTF
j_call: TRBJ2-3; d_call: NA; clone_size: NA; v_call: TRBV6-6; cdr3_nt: TGTGCCAGCACCGAGGACAGTACCACAGATACGCAGTATTTT; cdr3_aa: CASTEDSTTDTQYF
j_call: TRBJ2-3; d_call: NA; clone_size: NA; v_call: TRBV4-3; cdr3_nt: TGCGCCACCAGCCAAGATTGGAATCGGGGGAGAGTGTCAGATACGCAGTATTTT; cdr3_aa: CATSQDWNRGRVSDTQYF
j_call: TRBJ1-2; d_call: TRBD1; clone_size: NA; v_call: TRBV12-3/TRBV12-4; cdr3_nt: TGTTCCAGCAGTTTAAGGGACAGGGCTTCCGGCTATGGCTACACCTTC; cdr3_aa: CSSSLRDRASGYGYTF
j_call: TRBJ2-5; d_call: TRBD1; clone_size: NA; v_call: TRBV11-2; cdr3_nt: TGTGCCAGCAGCTACAGGGGGCGACATGGTTGGGGGACCCAGTACTTC; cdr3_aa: CASSYRGRHGWGTQYF
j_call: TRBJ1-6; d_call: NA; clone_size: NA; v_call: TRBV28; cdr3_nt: TGTGCCAGCAGTCTCCCTGTGGATTCACCCCTCCACTTT; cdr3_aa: CASSLPVDSPLHF
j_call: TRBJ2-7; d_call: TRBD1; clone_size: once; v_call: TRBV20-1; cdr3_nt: TGCAGTACTAGAGATGATAGACAGGGTGCCTCCTACGAGCAGTATTTC; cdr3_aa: CSTRDDRQGASYEQYF
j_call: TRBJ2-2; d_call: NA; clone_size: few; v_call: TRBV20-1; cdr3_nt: TGCAGTGCTAGACGTCAAGGGGCGAACACCGGGGAGCTGTTTTTT; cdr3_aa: CSARRQGANTGELFF
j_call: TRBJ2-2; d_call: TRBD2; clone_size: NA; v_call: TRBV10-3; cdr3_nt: TGTGCCATCAGCGCTAGCGGTAACACCGGGGAGCTGTTTTTT; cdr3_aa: CAISASGNTGELFF
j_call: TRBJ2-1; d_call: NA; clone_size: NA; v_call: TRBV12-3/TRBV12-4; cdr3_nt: TGTGCCAGCAGTTCACGGACAAAGAGCTCCCACAATGTTCAGTTCTTC; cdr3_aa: CASSSRTKSSHNVQFF
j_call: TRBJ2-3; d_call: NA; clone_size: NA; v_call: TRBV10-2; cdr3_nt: TGCGCCAGCAGGTCAGGTAGCTGGGGCCTGGGTACGCAGTATTTT; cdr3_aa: CASRSGSWGLGTQYF
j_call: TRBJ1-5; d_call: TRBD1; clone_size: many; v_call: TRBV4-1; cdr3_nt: TGCGCCAGCAGCCAAGTTCCCGGGACAGTAAGGGGTCAGCCCCAGCATTTT; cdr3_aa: CASSQVPGTVRGQPQHF
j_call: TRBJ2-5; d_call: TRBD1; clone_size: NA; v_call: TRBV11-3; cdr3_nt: TGTGCCAGCAGCTTCATAAGGACAGGGCGCTCAGGGACCCAGTACTTC; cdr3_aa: CASSFIRTGRSGTQYF